The 8 T cell receptor beta chains below were found in one sample sequenced in a study of blood T cells in healthy people across ages. Through a sample-barcoded 5' primer and a J-beta primer mix, a second PCR was run for roughly 6 to 11 cycles. TCRdb analysed the 5' RACE reads with MiXCR anew, one entry per CDR3 protein. The data contain around 970,000 distinct CDR3 sequences, about 51% of them singletons. The specimen sequenced was blood. These receptors all stem from a woman in her sixties or seventies in good health.

The chain combines TRBV18 with TRBJ1-2, with 7 nucleotides matching TRBD1. Losses at the gene ends were 3 bases for V and 2 bases for J; bases not matched to a gene: 6. Germline assignment: CDR1 KGHSH and CDR2 LQKENI. The CDR3 has 15 residues. The CDR3 bases are TGTGCCAGCTCACCTCTCGGCAGGGGGAACTATGGCTACACCTTC. Translated, it gives CASSPLGRGNYGYTF.

The chain employs TRBV5-1 and TRBJ2-4; TRBD1 might be the D (6 bases). The CDR3 contains 16 residues. Between the trimmed V and J ends, which lost 0 bases and 1 base, there was a span of 11 bases. Germline lookup yields CDR1 SGHRS and CDR2 YFSETQ. The CDR3 DNA follows: TGCGCCAGCAGCTTGGACAGGGCCTACGCCAAAAACATTCAGTACTTC. The encoded protein is CASSLDRAYAKNIQYF.

This chain uses TRBV5-1 with TRBJ2-1, with 9 nucleotides matching TRBD2. Trimming at V came to 3 bases and at J to 4 bases, leaving 11 bases not matched to a gene. Germline V gene sequence: CDR1 SGHRS, CDR2 YFSETQ. CDR3 length: 17 residues. This CDR3 reads CASSWGGPLAGYNEQFF. In DNA form, the CDR3 reads TGCGCCAGCAGCTGGGGGGGACCTCTAGCGGGATACAATGAGCAGTTCTTC.

This clonotype occurred a few times. V gene TRBV6-2 or TRBV6-3 combines with J gene TRBJ2-7, with a tentative D call TRBD2 (6 bases). Germline V gene data show CDR1 as MNHEY and CDR2 as SVGEGT. CDR3 length equals 13 residues. Deletions cut 6 bases from V and 6 bases from J, with 15 bases between. The CDR3 reads CASSSLTSSEQYF. CDR3 DNA sequence: TGTGCCAGCAGCTCTCTAACTAGCAGCGAGCAGTACTTC.

The chain is built from TRBV5-1 and TRBJ1-2; TRBD1 matches 8 bases. CDR3 length: 15 amino acids. With 4 bases clipped from V and 4 bases from J, the junction kept 9 bases outside the gene matches. Germline V gives CDR1 SGHRS, CDR2 YFSETQ. CDR3 in amino acids: CASSPTGQGSYGYTF. The CDR3 DNA sequence: TGCGCCAGCAGCCCTACTGGACAGGGCTCCTATGGCTACACCTTC.

The chain employs TRBV15 and TRBJ1-2; 7 bases match TRBD1. The CDR3 runs 17 residues. Germline CDR1 is LNHNV and CDR2 is YYDKDF (reference sequence). The V and J ends lost 7 bases and 7 bases, in that order; junction bases with no gene match: 21. CDR3 loop: CATNSHPLEPNRGGYTF. The DNA of the CDR3 is TGTGCCACCAACTCACACCCTTTGGAGCCTAACAGGGGTGGCTACACCTTC.

The chain links TRBV6-2 or TRBV6-3 to TRBJ2-7; D might be TRBD2 (6 bases). The CDR3 totals 11 residues. In germline, CDR1 is MNHEY, CDR2 SVGEGT. V lost 10 bases and J lost 4, with 11 bases in between. CDR3 nucleotide sequence: TGTGCCATCGGACTACCGTACGAGCAGTACTTC. Its protein is CAIGLPYEQYF.

This clonotype has a handful of counts. V and J are TRBV28 and TRBJ2-7, with TRBD1 identical over 8 bases. The germline gives CDR1 MDHEN, CDR2 SYDVKM. The CDR3 totals 13 residues. J was trimmed by 5 bases and V by 0 bases; bases with no gene match: 0. In DNA form, the CDR3 reads TGTGCCAGCAGTTTATGGGACAGGGACGAGCAGTACTTC. Translating gives CASSLWDRDEQYF.